Given below is one TCR beta chain in context. This entry belongs to a study of cytomegalovirus exposure and HLA in healthy donors. The PCR had 60 Vbeta and 13 Jbeta primers. Sequenced by immunoSEQ multiplex PCR; TCRdb stores in-frame clones only, minus some. Of around 68,000 clones in the sample, approximately 85% were seen once. The germline V and J ends were trimmed by 6 bases and 4 bases, with 16 bases remaining between them. This CDR3 has 14 amino acids. Germline V lookup: CDR1 SGHVS, CDR2 FQNEAQ. This TCR derives from a female donor in good health and CMV-seronegative. The chain carries TRBV7-8 and TRBJ2-7, with TRBD1 as a possible D gene (5 bases). The sequenced material came from PBMCs. CDR3 coding DNA: TGTGCCAGCAGTCCGAAGGACATCGCTTACGAGCAGTACTTC. Translating it yields CASSPKDIAYEQYF.